This TCR beta chain appears in the sequencing data of a study of blood T cell repertoires in COVID-19. Study overall: COVID-19 samples collected from the United States, Italy and Spain covered acute and convalescent phases. T cells, B-cell-depleted T cells, or PBMCs provided the cDNA or gDNA that served as material.

In the original workflow: Researchers report that nucleated cell counts were estimated from reference gene primer amplification. Some clones are missing from TCRdb's copy, which holds only in-frame ones; the method was immunoSEQ multiplex PCR. The V and J calls and clone size are taken from that table; D and trimming were inferred from the DNA. There are about 87,000 clones in the sample; 75% occur only once, and approximately 4% lies in the top ten. The specimen sequenced was peripheral blood. The receptor's source is a woman aged 45-65 years with acute or convalescent COVID-19.

CDR3: CATRDRGMVNTIYF. CDR3 in DNA: TGTGCCACCCGGGACAGGGGGATGGTAAACACCATATATTTT. The chain carries TRBV28 and TRBJ1-3; 11 bases match TRBD1. This CDR3 has 14 residues. Germline loops: CDR1 MDHEN, CDR2 SYDVKM. The trim removed 10 bases at V and 6 bases at J, leaving 8 bases unmatched.